This TCR beta chain was captured in a study of vaccination and CD4 T cells after COVID-19. Study summary: In the convalescent group, nasal swab PCR was SARS-CoV-2 positive; some 10 cases were mild and one severe. Convalescents were six males and four females, two of them Hispanic. At a median approximately 100 days (range 35 to 161) after diagnosis, post-COVID samples were drawn.

Concerning this clonotype: Its antigen is unidentified. One junction end does not reproduce the germline sequence, and a read error may be involved.

Germline loops: CDR1 LGHNA, CDR2 YSLEER. This CDR3 region has 14 residues. Treatment given: approximately nine-day PBMC culture with coronavirus spike peptide pools or control peptides (ViraFEST assay). Negative selection purified CD4+ T cells after 10 days of culture. Oncomine TCR Beta short-read sequencing was applied to DNA from cultured CD4+ T cells. TCRdb processed the PCR reads anew with MiXCR; each CDR3 protein has one entry. The profile shows fewer than 20,000 distinct CDR3 sequences, about 53% of them singletons. This rearrangement joins TRBV4-3 to TRBJ2-3, with D perhaps TRBD1 (5 bases). The TCR was taken from a human donor who had recovered from COVID-19. The sample taken for sequencing was CD4+ T cells from blood, cultured in vitro. Written as DNA, the CDR3 is TGCGCCAGCGGCCAAGAAAAAGGGGCAGATACGCAGTATTTT. Translating it yields CASGQEKGADTQYF.